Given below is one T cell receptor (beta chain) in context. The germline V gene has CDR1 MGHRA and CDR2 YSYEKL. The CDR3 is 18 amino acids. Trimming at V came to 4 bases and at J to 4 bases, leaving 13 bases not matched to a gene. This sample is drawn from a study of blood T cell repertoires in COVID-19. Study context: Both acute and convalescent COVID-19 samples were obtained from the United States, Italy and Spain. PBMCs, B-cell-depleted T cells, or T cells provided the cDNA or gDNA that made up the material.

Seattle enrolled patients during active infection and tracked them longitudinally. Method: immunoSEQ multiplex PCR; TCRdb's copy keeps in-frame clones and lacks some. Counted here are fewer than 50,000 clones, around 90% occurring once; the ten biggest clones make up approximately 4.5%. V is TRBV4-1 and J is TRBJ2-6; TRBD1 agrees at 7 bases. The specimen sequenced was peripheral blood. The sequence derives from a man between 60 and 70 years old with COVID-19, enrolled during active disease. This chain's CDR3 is CASSPRDPTGAGANVLTF. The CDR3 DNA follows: TGCGCCAGCAGCCCCAGAGACCCCACAGGGGCCGGGGCCAACGTCCTGACTTTC.